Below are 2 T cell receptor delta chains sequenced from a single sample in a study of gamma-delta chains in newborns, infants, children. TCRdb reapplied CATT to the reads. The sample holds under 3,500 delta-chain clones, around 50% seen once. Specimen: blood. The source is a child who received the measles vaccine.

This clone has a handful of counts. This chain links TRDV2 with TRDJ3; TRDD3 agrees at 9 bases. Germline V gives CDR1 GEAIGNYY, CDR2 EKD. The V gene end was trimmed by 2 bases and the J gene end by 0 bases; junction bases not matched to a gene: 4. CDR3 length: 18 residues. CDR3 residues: CACDNTGIRSWDTRQMFF. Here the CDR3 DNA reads TGTGCCTGTGACAATACGGGGATACGCTCCTGGGACACCCGACAGATGTTTTTC.

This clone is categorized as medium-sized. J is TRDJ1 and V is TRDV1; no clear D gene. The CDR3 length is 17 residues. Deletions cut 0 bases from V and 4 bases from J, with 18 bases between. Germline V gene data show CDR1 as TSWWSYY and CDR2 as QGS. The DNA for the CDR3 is TGTGCTCTTGGGGAACTTTCGGGGCCGTCAAACCACGATAAACTCATCTTT. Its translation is CALGELSGPSNHDKLIF.